The entry below gives a single TCR beta chain sequence along with its context. The data were taken from a study of CD8 T cells in Susac syndrome. The T cells that were sequenced for TCR beta were CD8+ and CD4+ cells from blood. The multiple sclerosis control group comprised treatment-naive patients with stable or active relapsing-remitting disease. RNA totalling 0.5 to 1 ug underwent reverse transcription with random hexamers. Via MiXCR, TCRdb re-called the immunoSEQ multiplex PCR reads, giving one row per CDR3 protein. The repertoire holds approximately 110,000 distinct CDR3 sequences, with more than 85% as singletons. Germline V CDR1 and CDR2: PRHDT, FYEKMQ (reference sequence). With V trimmed by 5 bases and J by 1 base, 15 bases remained unmatched. The CDR3 length is 19 residues.

This chain joins TRBV13 and TRBJ2-4, with 9 bases fitting TRBD1. Sequencing input: CD8+ T cells from PBMCs. This TCR came from a human donor with multiple sclerosis. Here the CDR3 DNA reads TGTGCCAGCAGCACCCGAAACCGGGACAGGGCATTTGCCAAAAACATTCAGTACTTC. Protein product: CASSTRNRDRAFAKNIQYF.